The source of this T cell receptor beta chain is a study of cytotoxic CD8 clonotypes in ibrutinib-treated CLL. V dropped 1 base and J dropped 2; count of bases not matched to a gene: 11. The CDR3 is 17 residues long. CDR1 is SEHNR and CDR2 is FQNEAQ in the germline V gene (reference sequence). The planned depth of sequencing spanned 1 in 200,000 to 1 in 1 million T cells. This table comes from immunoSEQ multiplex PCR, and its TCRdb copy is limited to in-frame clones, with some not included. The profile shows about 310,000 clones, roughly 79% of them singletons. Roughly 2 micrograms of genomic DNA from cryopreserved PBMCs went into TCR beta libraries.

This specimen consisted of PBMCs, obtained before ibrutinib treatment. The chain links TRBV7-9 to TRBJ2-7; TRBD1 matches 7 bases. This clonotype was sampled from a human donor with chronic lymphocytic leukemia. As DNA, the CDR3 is TGTGCCAGCAGCTTAGGTGAGCGACAGGGTCCCCCCTACGAGCAGTACTTC. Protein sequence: CASSLGERQGPPYEQYF.